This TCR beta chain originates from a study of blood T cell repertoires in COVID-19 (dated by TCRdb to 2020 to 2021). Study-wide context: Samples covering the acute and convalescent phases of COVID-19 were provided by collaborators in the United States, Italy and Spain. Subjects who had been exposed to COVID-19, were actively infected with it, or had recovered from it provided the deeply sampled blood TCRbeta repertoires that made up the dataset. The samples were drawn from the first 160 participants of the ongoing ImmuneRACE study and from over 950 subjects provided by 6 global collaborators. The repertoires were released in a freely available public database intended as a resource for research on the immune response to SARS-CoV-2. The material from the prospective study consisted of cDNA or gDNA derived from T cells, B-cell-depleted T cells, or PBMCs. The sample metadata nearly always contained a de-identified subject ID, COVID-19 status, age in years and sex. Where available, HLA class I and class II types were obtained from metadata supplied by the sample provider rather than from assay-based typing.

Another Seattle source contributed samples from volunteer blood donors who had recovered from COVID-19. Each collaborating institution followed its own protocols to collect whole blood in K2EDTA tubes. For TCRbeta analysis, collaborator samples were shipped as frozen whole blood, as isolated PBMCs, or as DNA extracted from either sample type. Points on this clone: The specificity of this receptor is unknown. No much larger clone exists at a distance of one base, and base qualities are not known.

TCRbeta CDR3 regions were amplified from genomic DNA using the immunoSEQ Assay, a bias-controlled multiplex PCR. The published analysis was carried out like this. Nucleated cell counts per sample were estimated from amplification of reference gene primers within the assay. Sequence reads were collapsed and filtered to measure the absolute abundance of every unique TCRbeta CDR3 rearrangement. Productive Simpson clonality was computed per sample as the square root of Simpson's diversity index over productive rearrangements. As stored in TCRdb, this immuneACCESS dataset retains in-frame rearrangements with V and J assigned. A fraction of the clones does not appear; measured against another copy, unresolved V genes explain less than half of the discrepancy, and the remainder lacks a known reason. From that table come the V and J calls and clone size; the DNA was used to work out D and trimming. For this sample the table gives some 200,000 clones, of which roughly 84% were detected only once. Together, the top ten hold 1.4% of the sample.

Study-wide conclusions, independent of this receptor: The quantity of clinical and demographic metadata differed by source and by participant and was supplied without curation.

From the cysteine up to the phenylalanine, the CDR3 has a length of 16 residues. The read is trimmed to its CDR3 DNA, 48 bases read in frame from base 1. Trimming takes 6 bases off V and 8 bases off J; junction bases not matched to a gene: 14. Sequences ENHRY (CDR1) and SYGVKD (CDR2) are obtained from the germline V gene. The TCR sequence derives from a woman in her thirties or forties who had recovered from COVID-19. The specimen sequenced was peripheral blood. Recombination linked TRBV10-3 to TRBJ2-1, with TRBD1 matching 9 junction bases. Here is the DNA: TGTGCCATCAGGCGGACAGGGGAAAGTCTCGAAGATGAGCAGTTCTTC. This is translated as CAIRRTGESLEDEQFF.